The 7 T cell receptor beta chains listed next were all sequenced from one sample in a study of T cell repertoires in cytomegalovirus infection. MiXCR, run by TCRdb on the reads, gives a single entry per CDR3 protein. The sample holds around 250,000 distinct CDR3 sequences, around 15% seen once. Sequenced material: CD8+ T cells from PBMCs. All receptors come from a human donor in good health (CMV status not recorded). Some clones in this sample may be carry-over from other donors' samples.

This clonotype has a handful of counts. The chain combines TRBV12-3 or TRBV12-4 with TRBJ1-2; 7 bases are shared with TRBD1. The length of the CDR3 is 16 residues. V lost 2 bases to trimming and J lost 4 bases; unmatched junction nucleotides: 10. As DNA, the CDR3 is TGTGCCAGCAGTTTAAGTACAGGGGTTCGCTCCTATGGCTACACCTTC. Residues: CASSLSTGVRSYGYTF.

The chain employs TRBV6-4 and TRBJ1-1; TRBD1 is a possible D gene (5 bases). CDR3 length: 16 residues. The V gene's germline CDR1 is MRHNA and CDR2 SNTAGT. Trimming took off 0 bases at V and 0 bases at J, with 11 bases between the two ends. CDR3 in amino acids: CASSDSRGVLNTEAFF. The CDR3 coding sequence is TGTGCCAGCAGTGACTCTAGAGGGGTGTTGAACACTGAAGCTTTCTTT.

This clonotype appeared a few times. The J gene is TRBJ2-7, the V gene TRBV14; no reliable D call. Trimming removed 1 base from V and 5 bases from J, with 15 bases in between. There are 15 residues in the CDR3. Germline loops: CDR1 SGHDN, CDR2 FVKESK. CDR3 residues: CASSQVRGKSDEQYF. In DNA, the CDR3 is TGTGCCAGCAGCCAAGTACGAGGAAAGAGTGACGAGCAGTACTTC.

This clonotype was seen ten or more times. This chain connects TRBV7-9 to TRBJ1-1; D remains ambiguous. CDR1 SEHNR and CDR2 FQNEAQ come from the germline V gene (reference sequence). V lost 1 base and J lost 4, with 13 bases in between. CDR3 length: 15 amino acids. The CDR3 coding sequence is TGTGCCAGCAGCTTAGTCGCGTCGGGAGGCACTGAAGCTTTCTTT. Its translation: CASSLVASGGTEAFF.

V gene TRBV3-1 combines with J gene TRBJ1-1, with 7 bases aligning to TRBD1. The germline CDR1 and CDR2 sequences are LGHDT and YNNKEL (reference sequence). J lost 1 base, V lost 0 bases, and 8 bases had no gene match. The CDR3 runs to 17 residues. The CDR3 bases are TGTGCCAGCAGCCAAGATCCGGTGGGACAGTGGAACACTGAAGCTTTCTTT. It translates to CASSQDPVGQWNTEAFF.

A few counts support this clonotype. V is TRBV6-2 or TRBV6-3 and J is TRBJ2-1; no firm D call. Trimming pared 6 bases from V and 9 bases from J, leaving 12 bases between. CDR1 is MNHEY, CDR2 SVGEGT, per germline. This CDR3 contains 12 residues. In nucleotides, the CDR3 is TGTGCCAGCAGCTTCTATACCGCTGAGCAGTTCTTC. It encodes CASSFYTAEQFF.

This clonotype was observed a handful of times. The rearrangement joins TRBV4-3 to TRBJ2-7, with D possibly being TRBD2 (5 bases). Trimming took 3 bases from V and 0 from J, leaving 21 bases between them. CDR1 is LGHNA, CDR2 YSLEER, per germline. This CDR3 has 18 residues. CDR3 sequence: CASSQEAQLVATSYEQYF. The CDR3, as DNA: TGCGCCAGCAGCCAGGAGGCGCAACTAGTGGCAACCTCCTACGAGCAGTACTTC.